These 27 T cell receptor beta chains share one sample of origin, sequenced in a study of OX40 agonist ivuxolimab in advanced cancers. The assay was immunoSEQ multiplex PCR, and TCRdb's table has in-frame clones only and misses some. The sample has tens of thousands of clones; 88% are singletons. The sequencing used CD4+ or CD8+ T cells sorted from blood, collected in a trial of the OX40 agonist ivuxolimab. These receptors originate from an adult with an advanced solid tumor such as melanoma, head and neck, liver or kidney cancer.

V is TRBV9 and J is TRBJ2-4, with a possible D match to TRBD1 (5 bases). There are 16 residues in the CDR3. The V gene lost 0 bases and the J gene lost 0 bases, with 10 bases spanning the gap. Germline V lookup: CDR1 SGDLS, CDR2 YYNGEE. CDR3 sequence reads: CASSVATDLAKNIQYF. As DNA, the CDR3 is TGTGCCAGCAGCGTAGCGACAGACCTAGCCAAAAACATTCAGTACTTC.

The chain is built from TRBV4-1 and TRBJ1-4; 7 positions match TRBD1. The V and J ends lost 3 bases and 8 bases, in that order; junction bases with no gene match: 15. Germline lookup yields CDR1 MGHRA and CDR2 YSYEKL. This CDR3 spans 17 amino acids. CDR3 sequence (DNA): TGCGCCAGCAGCCACCCTAAGGGGAAGGGGGCAGAAGAAAAACTGTTTTTT. It is translated as CASSHPKGKGAEEKLFF.

V and J are TRBV6-1 and TRBJ1-2; D is uncertain. Germline CDR1 and CDR2: MNHNS and SASEGT. CDR3 size: 12 residues. The germline V and J ends were trimmed by 1 base and 7 bases, with 7 bases remaining between them. The CDR3 DNA reads as TGTGCCAGCAGTGAAGTGCCGTTTGGCTACACCTTC. Translated: CASSEVPFGYTF.

V and J are TRBV5-5 and TRBJ2-7; D gene ambiguous. Trimming stripped 4 bases from V and 2 bases from J, with 10 bases between. The CDR3 length is 13 residues. CDR1 and CDR2 from the germline V gene are SGHKS and YYEKEE (reference sequence). The CDR3 DNA is TGTGCCAGCAGCCCAACTACCACCTACGAGCAGTACGTC. Protein product: CASSPTTTYEQYV.

The chain has TRBV4-3 and TRBJ1-1; D ambiguous. The V gene's germline CDR1 is LGHNA and CDR2 YSLEER. V lost 1 base, J lost 1 base, and 10 bases lay in between. The CDR3 contains 15 residues. CDR3 loop: CASSQGSLQNTEAFF. The CDR3 coding sequence is TGCGCCAGCAGCCAAGGGTCATTACAGAACACTGAAGCTTTCTTT.

This chain joins TRBV15 and TRBJ1-6, with TRBD1 matching 7 bases. The junction had 6 bases not matched to a gene; V was cut back by 4 bases and J by 0 bases. CDR3 length: 17 residues. The germline V gene has CDR1 LNHNV and CDR2 YYDKDF (reference sequence). The CDR3 sequence: CATSKGGLSSYNSPLHF. The CDR3 DNA reads as TGTGCCACCAGCAAAGGGGGCCTGAGCTCCTATAATTCACCCCTCCACTTT.

This chain connects TRBV6-4 to TRBJ1-5; D gene ambiguous. V dropped 1 base and J dropped 2 bases, with 12 bases sitting between them. This CDR3 is 16 amino acids long. The V gene's germline CDR1 is MRHNA and CDR2 SNTAGT. CDR3 residues: CASSDWEIKRNQPQHF. The CDR3 coding sequence is TGTGCCAGCAGTGACTGGGAAATAAAGCGCAATCAGCCCCAGCATTTT.

The J gene is TRBJ1-1, the V gene TRBV6-5; D uncertain. The germline V gene encodes CDR1 MNHEY and CDR2 SVGAGI. This CDR3 is built from 15 residues. V shed 0 bases and J shed 10 bases, with 18 bases lying between them. In nucleotides, the CDR3 is TGTGCCAGCAGTTACTCCTTAAGTACGCGGACGAGAGCTTTCTTT. Its protein is CASSYSLSTRTRAFF.

The rearrangement links TRBV10-2 to TRBJ2-4; D tentatively fits TRBD1 or TRBD2 (5 bases each). The CDR3 runs 16 residues. Trimming took off 0 bases at V and 1 base at J, with 10 bases between the two ends. Germline V CDR1 and CDR2: WSHSY, SAAADI. In DNA form, the CDR3 reads TGCGCCAGCAGTGAGTCATGGGGGATGGCCAAAAACATTCAGTACTTC. This sequence encodes CASSESWGMAKNIQYF.

This chain uses TRBV4-2 with TRBJ1-1; D is unclear. Trimming shortened V by 4 bases and J by 6 bases, and 12 bases separated the two germline ends. This CDR3 is 13 amino acids long. Germline loops: CDR1 LGHNA, CDR2 YNFKEQ. The CDR3 region has the DNA TGTGCCAGCAGCCCCTCCGGGATACCTGAAGCTTTCTTT. It is translated as CASSPSGIPEAFF.

This chain uses TRBV6-5 with TRBJ2-5, with a weak D call TRBD1 (5 bases). V gave up 0 bases and J gave up 3 bases, with 14 bases separating them. CDR3 length equals 16 residues. Germline CDR1 and CDR2: MNHEY and SVGAGI. CDR3 amino acids: CASSYSIQGTEETQYF. In DNA form, the CDR3 reads TGTGCCAGCAGTTACTCTATCCAGGGAACCGAAGAGACCCAGTACTTC.

This clone has a single count. The V gene is TRBV9, the J gene TRBJ2-3, with TRBD1 matching over 9 bases. The CDR3 covers 17 residues. Germline V gives CDR1 SGDLS, CDR2 YYNGEE. J lost 5 bases, V lost 2 bases, and 12 bases had no gene match. Written as DNA, the CDR3 is TGTGCCAGCAGCGTCTGGGGGGGACAGGGTCCCCAAGATACGCAGTATTTT. Translating gives CASSVWGGQGPQDTQYF.

V is TRBV6-1 and J is TRBJ2-1; 9 bases are shared with TRBD1. The length of the CDR3 is 14 residues. CDR1 is MNHNS, CDR2 SASEGT, per germline. After removal of 2 bases from V and 8 bases from J, the junction contained 4 bases not matched to a gene. For the CDR3, the DNA is TGTGCCAGCAGTGAAATGGGACAGGGCTATGAGCAGTTCTTC. Protein product: CASSEMGQGYEQFF.

The chain recombines TRBV7-6 with TRBJ2-2; unclear D gene. The CDR3 sequence is 13 residues long. Per germline, CDR1 SGHVS and CDR2 FNYEAQ. The ends were cut back, 6 bases at V and 6 bases at J, with 11 bases in the middle. As DNA, the CDR3 is TGTGCCAGCAGGGACGGTGGGGCCGGGGAGCTGTTTTTT. As protein: CASRDGGAGELFF.

The J gene is TRBJ2-5, the V gene TRBV7-3; tentatively, D is TRBD2 (6 bases). Looked up from germline, CDR1 is SGHTA and CDR2 is FQGTGA. With 6 bases removed from V and 3 bases from J, the gap between germline ends came to 17 bases. The CDR3 has 15 residues. The CDR3 DNA reads TGTGCCAGCAGTTGGATACCGGCGGGGAAAGAGACCCAGTACTTC. This gives the protein CASSWIPAGKETQYF.

V is TRBV7-9 and J is TRBJ2-7; TRBD1 matches 11 bases. CDR1 is SEHNR and CDR2 is FQNEAQ in the germline V gene (reference sequence). J lost 2 bases, V lost 4 bases, and 4 bases had no gene match. This CDR3 comprises 15 residues. The CDR3 region is CASSSGTGGTYEQYF. The DNA for the CDR3 is TGTGCCAGCAGCTCCGGGACAGGGGGTACCTACGAGCAGTACTTC.

The CDR3 bases are TGTGCCAGTAGTCCCCACATTATCTCTAACTATGGCTACACCTTC. Its translation is CASSPHIISNYGYTF. This chain joins TRBV19 and TRBJ1-2, with unresolved D. Germline loops: CDR1 LNHDA, CDR2 SQIVND (reference sequence). The ends were cut back, 5 bases at V and 0 bases at J, with 13 bases in the middle. The CDR3 spans 15 residues.

This clone was recorded once. The chain has TRBV2 and TRBJ2-1; a possible D gene is TRBD1 (5 bases). Germline V gene data show CDR1 as SNHLY and CDR2 as FYNNEI. This CDR3 has 11 amino acids. V was pared by 10 bases and J by 7 bases, with 11 bases between. CDR3 protein: CATTPGNEQFF. CDR3 DNA sequence: TGTGCCACCACCCCAGGGAATGAGCAGTTCTTC. The entire variable domain, with the rest obtained from reference TRBV2 and TRBJ2-1, is as follows: EPEVTQTPSHQVTQMGQEVILRCVPISNHLYFYWYRQILGQKVEFLVSFYNNEISEKSEIFDDQFSVERPDGSNFTLKIRSTKLEDSAMYFCATTPGNEQFFGPGTRLTVL.

The chain combines TRBV2 with TRBJ2-7; possibly TRBD1 or TRBD2 for D (5 bases each). Looked up from germline, CDR1 is SNHLY and CDR2 is FYNNEI. V was cut by 3 bases and J by 1 base, with 7 bases left in between. This CDR3 is 13 amino acids long. CDR3 protein: CASSDGGSYEQYV. The DNA of the CDR3 is TGTGCCAGCAGTGATGGGGGTTCCTACGAGCAGTACGTC.

V is TRBV27 and J is TRBJ1-4, with 8 bases fitting TRBD1. The J segment lost 7 bases and the V segment lost 6 bases, leaving 10 bases of the junction unmatched. This CDR3 contains 15 residues. Per the germline V gene, CDR1 is MNHEY and CDR2 is SMNVEV (reference sequence). The CDR3, as DNA: TGTGCCAGCAGGCTAGCACAGGGGGTAGGTGAAAAACTGTTTTTT. This translates into CASRLAQGVGEKLFF.

This chain joins TRBV5-1 and TRBJ1-1; D unresolved. V was trimmed by 6 bases and J by 4 bases, leaving 16 bases between them. In germline, CDR1 is SGHRS, CDR2 YFSETQ. This CDR3 contains 14 residues. The CDR3 DNA sequence: TGCGCCAGCATCGAAACGGCAAGCGGCACTGAAGCTTTCTTT. It codes for CASIETASGTEAFF.

The chain employs TRBV27 and TRBJ2-7, with TRBD1 identical over 8 bases. CDR3 length equals 14 residues. V dropped 5 bases and J dropped 5; count of bases not matched to a gene: 8. Germline V CDR1 and CDR2: MNHEY, SMNVEV (reference sequence). CDR3 protein: CASSAGQGYHEQYF. The CDR3 DNA is TGTGCCAGCAGTGCCGGACAGGGATATCACGAGCAGTACTTC.

V and J are TRBV7-6 and TRBJ2-3, with D hard to call. V lost 3 bases and J 4 bases, leaving 11 bases between the germline ends. The germline V gene encodes CDR1 SGHVS and CDR2 FNYEAQ. The CDR3 consists of 14 residues. CDR3 nucleotides: TGTGCCAGCAGCTTTCTAGAGAGCGCAGATACGCAGTATTTT. As protein: CASSFLESADTQYF.

The rearrangement links TRBV13 to TRBJ1-6; the D is unclear. V lost 0 bases to trimming and J lost 7 bases, with 7 bases between them. The CDR3 sequence is 14 residues long. Germline assignment: CDR1 PRHDT and CDR2 FYEKMQ (reference sequence). This chain's CDR3 is CASSLGVGNSPLHF. Here the CDR3 DNA reads TGTGCCAGCAGCTTAGGAGTAGGGAATTCACCCCTCCACTTT.

This clone was found once. The chain recombines TRBV19 with TRBJ1-5, with a tentative D call TRBD1 (5 bases). V shed 6 bases and J shed 4 bases, with 16 bases lying between them. Germline V gene data show CDR1 as LNHDA and CDR2 as SQIVND (reference sequence). The CDR3 has 15 residues. CDR3 protein: CASSLGAETNQPQHF. The DNA for the CDR3 is TGTGCCAGTAGCCTAGGGGCTGAAACTAATCAGCCCCAGCATTTT.

This rearrangement joins TRBV2 to TRBJ2-2, with TRBD1 matching 7 bases. The germline CDR1 and CDR2 sequences are SNHLY and FYNNEI. V lost 1 base to trimming and J lost 6 bases; unmatched junction nucleotides: 2. The CDR3 covers 14 residues. This CDR3 reads CASSEGQGSGELFF. CDR3 bases: TGTGCCAGCAGTGAAGGACAGGGCTCCGGGGAGCTGTTTTTT.

This chain joins TRBV5-1 and TRBJ2-5; the match to TRBD2 covers 10 bases. The junction had 6 bases not matched to a gene; V was cut back by 2 bases and J by 5 bases. Germline CDR1 is SGHRS and CDR2 is YFSETQ. The CDR3 has 15 amino acids. The CDR3 bases are TGCGCCAGCAGCTTTAGCGGGGGGTATAGTGAGACCCAGTACTTC. Protein product: CASSFSGGYSETQYF.